The next 25 T cell receptor beta chains were all read from a single sample in a study of beta chain features in type 1 diabetes (dated by TCRdb to the late 2010s). These receptors' antigens are unknown. The research as a whole found: A moderate but significant shortening of TCRB CDR3 length was observed in type 1 diabetes patients in all four CD4+ subsets.

Library preparation employed the immunoSEQ multiplex PCR assay. The entire isolated RNA was reverse transcribed using the High Capacity cDNA Reverse Transcription Kit, and thus expressed TCRB transcripts were sequenced. TCRdb mirrors the immuneACCESS table, restricted to in-frame sequences. Some clones are absent from its copies; in checked studies, under half trace to an unresolved V gene, and the reason for the others is unknown. This sample comprises tens of thousands of clones, around 56% of them detected only once. The leading ten clones occupy 2.6% of the sample. Sequences were obtained from Tregs from blood. This specimen's cell subset or site label, interpreted: regulatory CD4+ T cells. The receptors were sampled from a woman aged 35 to 49 with type 1 diabetes.

The chain carries TRBV5-1 and TRBJ1-1; a weak D match, TRBD1 (6 bases). This CDR3 comprises 14 residues. V lost 4 bases and J lost 2, with 12 bases in between. Germline CDR1 is SGHRS and CDR2 is YFSETQ. This CDR3 is CASSDLRGNTEAFF. The CDR3 bases are TGCGCCAGCAGCGACCTCAGGGGAAACACTGAAGCTTTCTTT.

The chain has TRBV2 and TRBJ1-5, with D perhaps TRBD1 (5 bases). The V end lost 8 bases, the J end lost 0 bases, and 11 bases lay between the germline ends. CDR3 length: 14 amino acids. Germline V gene data show CDR1 as SNHLY and CDR2 as FYNNEI. CDR3 sequence reads: CASLAGNSNQPQHF. CDR3 DNA: TGTGCCAGCCTGGCAGGGAATAGCAATCAGCCCCAGCATTTT.

V gene TRBV5-1 combines with J gene TRBJ2-2; 13 nucleotides align to TRBD2. Germline lookup yields CDR1 SGHRS and CDR2 YFSETQ. The J segment lost 5 bases and the V segment lost 4 bases, leaving 5 bases of the junction unmatched. The CDR3 runs 16 residues. DNA for the CDR3: TGCGCCAGCAGCCCACTAGCGGGGGGGCAAACCGGGGAGCTGTTTTTT. Its translation is CASSPLAGGQTGELFF.

This chain links TRBV19 with TRBJ1-5; D remains unclear. Germline V gene sequence: CDR1 LNHDA, CDR2 SQIVND (reference sequence). The V gene lost 6 bases and the J gene lost 1 base, with 13 bases spanning the gap. The CDR3 sequence is 15 residues long. CDR3 protein: CASSRHTESNQPQHF. CDR3 bases: TGTGCCAGTAGCCGCCACACCGAAAGCAATCAGCCCCAGCATTTT.

This clone is a singleton in its sample. The rearrangement uses TRBV7-8 and TRBJ2-3; D ambiguous. Trimming pared 1 base from V and 5 bases from J, leaving 4 bases between. The CDR3 consists of 12 residues. CDR1 and CDR2 from the germline V gene are SGHVS and FQNEAQ. For the CDR3, the DNA is TGTGCCAGCAGCTTAGGCGTAGATACGCAGTATTTT. Encoded protein: CASSLGVDTQYF.

There are a few counts of this clone. The chain has TRBV4-1 and TRBJ2-7; tentatively, D is TRBD1 (5 bases). The V gene's germline CDR1 is MGHRA and CDR2 YSYEKL. CDR3 length: 17 amino acids. The V end lost 3 bases, the J end lost 0 bases, and 18 bases lay between the germline ends. In DNA, the CDR3 is TGCGCCAGCAGCCAGGCCTCCGGTAGGACACTCTCCTACGAGCAGTACTTC. This sequence encodes CASSQASGRTLSYEQYF.

The genes are TRBV2 and TRBJ2-6; D call uncertain. The CDR3 spans 15 residues. Germline lookup yields CDR1 SNHLY and CDR2 FYNNEI. V lost 7 bases to trimming and J lost 0 bases, with 10 bases between them. The CDR3 nucleotides are TGTGCCAGCATGAACTCACGCTCTGGGGCCAACGTCCTGACTTTC. Translating it yields CASMNSRSGANVLTF.

The chain recombines TRBV5-1 with TRBJ2-7; 8 bases are a match to TRBD2. There are 14 residues in the CDR3. The V segment lost 0 bases and the J segment 3 bases; nucleotides outside the gene matches: 2. The germline V gene encodes CDR1 SGHRS and CDR2 YFSETQ. CDR3 sequence (DNA): TGCGCCAGCAGCTTGGGCAGCGGGAGCTACGAGCAGTACTTC. Its translation: CASSLGSGSYEQYF.

The chain joins TRBV18 to TRBJ1-5, with 7 bases fitting TRBD1. CDR3 length equals 13 residues. V was clipped by 6 bases and J by 8 bases; unmatched bases: 7. Looked up from germline, CDR1 is KGHSH and CDR2 is LQKENI. The CDR3 loop reads CASSGTALEPQHF. The CDR3 DNA reads as TGTGCCAGCTCCGGGACAGCGCTCGAGCCCCAGCATTTT. Based on the CDR3 plus reference TRBV18 and TRBJ1-5, the full variable domain is NAGVMQNPRHLVRRRGQEARLRCSPMKGHSHVYWYRQLPEEGLKFMVYLQKENIIDESGMPKERFSAEFPKEGPSILRIQQVVRGDSAAYFCASSGTALEPQHFGDGTRLSIL.

The chain employs TRBV6-5 and TRBJ2-2; weak D call: TRBD2 (5 bases). V lost 2 bases to trimming and J lost 1 base, with 11 bases between them. Germline V gives CDR1 MNHEY, CDR2 SVGAGI. The CDR3 consists of 16 residues. The CDR3 protein is CASSYGGLRNTGELFF. Written as DNA, the CDR3 is TGTGCCAGCAGTTACGGAGGACTTAGGAACACCGGGGAGCTGTTTTTT.

The chain couples TRBV5-1 to TRBJ1-2; D gene ambiguous. The length of the CDR3 is 14 residues. V dropped 2 bases and J dropped 4 bases, with 12 bases sitting between them. Germline CDR1 and CDR2: SGHRS and YFSETQ. The CDR3 is CASSFGTKFYGYTF. CDR3 nucleotides: TGCGCCAGCAGCTTCGGTACGAAGTTCTATGGCTACACCTTC.

The table lists this clone with a count of one. The chain employs TRBV11-2 and TRBJ2-7; TRBD1 matches at 8 bases. Germline CDR1 is SGHAT and CDR2 is FQNNGV. CDR3 size: 15 residues. J lost 4 bases, V lost 0 bases, and 5 bases had no gene match. CDR3 region: CASSLEQGAGYEQYF. As DNA, the CDR3 is TGTGCCAGCAGCTTAGAGCAGGGGGCGGGGTACGAGCAGTACTTC.

This clone was detected only a few times. This chain links TRBV27 with TRBJ2-1; D is unclear. V lost 6 bases to trimming and J lost 5 bases, with 20 bases between them. Germline lookup yields CDR1 MNHEY and CDR2 SMNVEV (reference sequence). The CDR3 has 16 residues. The CDR3: CASSSLPGARNNEQFF. The CDR3 DNA follows: TGTGCCAGCAGCTCCCTCCCGGGTGCCCGAAACAATGAGCAGTTCTTC.

Turning to this clone: This sample also contains other DNA sequences that code for the same CDR3. The DNA for the CDR3 is TGTGCCAGCAGTTACTCAATCGGTACTCTAGGTGGCTACACCTTC. It is translated as CASSYSIGTLGGYTF. V usage is TRBV6-5 and J usage is TRBJ1-2; D not certain. Germline CDR1 and CDR2: MNHEY and SVGAGI. Trimming pared 0 bases from V and 7 bases from J, leaving 15 bases between. There are 15 residues in the CDR3.

The chain recombines TRBV19 with TRBJ2-2, with 7 bases matching TRBD1. This CDR3 has 15 amino acids. V gave up 3 bases and J gave up 2 bases; unmatched junction bases: 3. Germline loops: CDR1 LNHDA, CDR2 SQIVND (reference sequence). The CDR3 coding sequence is TGTGCCAGTAGTATGGGACAGAGAAACACCGGGGAGCTGTTTTTT. This codes for CASSMGQRNTGELFF.

This clone was detected a few times. V and J are TRBV6-6 and TRBJ2-1; no clear D gene. The CDR3 totals 12 residues. Germline values: CDR1 MNHNY, CDR2 SVGAGI (reference sequence). The V end was cut by 4 bases, the J end by 5 bases, with 6 bases between. The CDR3 nucleotides are TGTGCCAGCAGTTCTCTTAACAATGAGCAGTTCTTC. Protein product: CASSSLNNEQFF.

The V gene is TRBV4-3, the J gene TRBJ1-2; D is unresolved. V was trimmed by 0 bases and J by 2 bases, leaving 7 bases between them. Germline values: CDR1 LGHNA, CDR2 YSLEER. This CDR3 has 14 amino acids. CDR3: CASSQETENYGYTF. As DNA, the CDR3 is TGCGCCAGCAGCCAAGAAACAGAGAACTATGGCTACACCTTC.

The chain has TRBV28 and TRBJ1-2; D call uncertain. V was pared by 1 base and J by 1 base, with 7 bases between. Germline loops: CDR1 MDHEN, CDR2 SYDVKM. The CDR3 totals 14 residues. CDR3 loop: CASSLSRINYGYTF. Written as DNA, the CDR3 is TGTGCCAGCAGTTTATCCAGGATTAACTATGGCTACACCTTC.

The genes are TRBV11-3 and TRBJ2-3; D not certain. CDR3 length: 11 amino acids. Trimming cost V 5 bases and J 5 bases, with 5 bases left between them. The germline gives CDR1 SGHNT, CDR2 YENEEA. The CDR3 here is CASSRGDTQYF. The CDR3 nucleotides are TGTGCCAGCAGCCGAGGAGATACGCAGTATTTT.

The V and J genes are TRBV9 and TRBJ2-1; 14 bases are a match to TRBD2. CDR3 length: 15 residues. Germline assignment: CDR1 SGDLS and CDR2 YYNGEE. V trimming: 4 bases; J trimming: 7 bases; junction bases outside the gene matches: 4. The CDR3 spells CASSSGLAGGNEQFF. The CDR3, as DNA: TGTGCCAGCAGCTCCGGACTAGCGGGGGGTAATGAGCAGTTCTTC.

This clone has just a few counts. CDR3 protein: CASRRGTPIRTDTQYF. The CDR3 DNA follows: TGTGCCAGCAGGAGGGGGACACCCATTCGGACAGATACGCAGTATTTT. V and J are TRBV5-4 and TRBJ2-3, with D tentatively TRBD1 (6 bases). Germline V gene lookup returns CDR1 SGHNT and CDR2 YYREEE (reference sequence). Trimming cost V 5 bases and J 3 bases, with 19 bases left between them. There are 16 residues in the CDR3.

This rearrangement joins TRBV5-4 to TRBJ2-2; TRBD2 agrees at 9 bases. The CDR3 sequence is 17 residues long. V was pared by 4 bases and J by 1 base, with 8 bases of the junction left unmatched. CDR1 is SGHNT and CDR2 is YYREEE in the germline V gene (reference sequence). The DNA for the CDR3 is TGTGCCAGCAGCCCCCAAGCGGGGGGCTTGAACACCGGGGAGCTGTTTTTT. This encodes CASSPQAGGLNTGELFF.

The chain joins TRBV6-5 to TRBJ2-1; 8 bases fit TRBD1. Germline V CDR1 and CDR2: MNHEY, SVGAGI. There are 16 residues in the CDR3. After removal of 4 bases from V and 6 bases from J, the junction contained 11 bases not matched to a gene. The CDR3 region is CASSSPGTGVTNEQFF. CDR3 DNA sequence: TGTGCCAGCAGTTCCCCCGGGACAGGAGTGACCAATGAGCAGTTCTTC.

DNA for the CDR3: TGTGCCAGCCTATCCCTCTGCGGGACTTTCTTT. Protein sequence: CASLSLCGTFF. V and J are TRBV21-1 and TRBJ1-1. TRBV21-1 is a pseudogene. This CDR3 has 11 residues.

The chain employs TRBV5-4 and TRBJ2-3, with D possibly being TRBD1 (7 bases). Looked up from germline, CDR1 is SGHNT and CDR2 is YYREEE (reference sequence). With 9 bases removed from V and 3 bases from J, the gap between germline ends came to 11 bases. This CDR3 is 12 amino acids long. CDR3 amino acids: CATGGRTDTQYF. CDR3 nucleotide sequence: TGTGCCACAGGGGGGCGTACAGATACGCAGTATTTT.